This TCR beta chain came from a study of blood T cell repertoires in COVID-19. On the study more broadly: Samples came from the United States, Italy and Spain, spanning acute and convalescent COVID-19.

Using immunoSEQ multiplex PCR, the repertoire was profiled, and TCRdb retains in-frame clones only, with some absent. The repertoire holds around 150,000 clones, with about 77% as singletons. Germline V lookup: CDR1 SGHAT, CDR2 FQNNGV. The ends were cut back, 5 bases at V and 7 bases at J, with 21 bases in the middle. The CDR3 is 16 residues long. The receptor's source is a man aged 60-69 years with acute or convalescent COVID-19. The sequenced sample consisted of peripheral blood. The V call is TRBV11-2, the J call TRBJ2-1; the D is unclear. CDR3 protein: CASSPPLGVERNEQFF. As DNA, the CDR3 is TGTGCCAGCAGCCCCCCTCTCGGAGTGGAGAGGAATGAGCAGTTCTTC.